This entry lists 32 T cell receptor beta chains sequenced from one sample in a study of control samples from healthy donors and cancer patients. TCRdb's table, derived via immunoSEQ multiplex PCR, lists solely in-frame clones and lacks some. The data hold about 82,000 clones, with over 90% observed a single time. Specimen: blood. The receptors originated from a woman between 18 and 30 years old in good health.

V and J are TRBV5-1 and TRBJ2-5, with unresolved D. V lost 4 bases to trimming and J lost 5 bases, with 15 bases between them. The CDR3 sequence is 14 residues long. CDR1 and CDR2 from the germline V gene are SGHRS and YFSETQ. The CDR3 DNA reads TGCGCCAGCAGCCCTGGACCCCCTGGGGAGACCCAGTACTTC. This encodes CASSPGPPGETQYF.

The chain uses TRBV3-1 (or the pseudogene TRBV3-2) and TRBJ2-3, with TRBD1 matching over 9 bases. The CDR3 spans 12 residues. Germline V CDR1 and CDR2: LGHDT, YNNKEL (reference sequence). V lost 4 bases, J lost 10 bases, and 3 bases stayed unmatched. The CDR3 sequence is CASSPDRGSQYF. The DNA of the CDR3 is TGTGCCAGCAGCCCCGACAGGGGGTCGCAGTATTTT.

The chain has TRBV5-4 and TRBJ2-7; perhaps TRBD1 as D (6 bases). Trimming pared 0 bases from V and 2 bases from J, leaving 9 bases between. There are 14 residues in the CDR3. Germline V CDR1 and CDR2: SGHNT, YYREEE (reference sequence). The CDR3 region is CASSLDRATYEQYF. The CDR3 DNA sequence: TGTGCCAGCAGCTTGGACAGGGCAACCTACGAGCAGTACTTC.

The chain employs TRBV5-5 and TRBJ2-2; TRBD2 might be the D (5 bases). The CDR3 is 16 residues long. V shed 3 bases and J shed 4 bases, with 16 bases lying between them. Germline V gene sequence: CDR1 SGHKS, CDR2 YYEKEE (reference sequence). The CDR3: CASSSRAGVRTGELFF. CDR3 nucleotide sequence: TGTGCCAGCAGCTCGCGGGCCGGAGTACGCACCGGGGAGCTGTTTTTT.

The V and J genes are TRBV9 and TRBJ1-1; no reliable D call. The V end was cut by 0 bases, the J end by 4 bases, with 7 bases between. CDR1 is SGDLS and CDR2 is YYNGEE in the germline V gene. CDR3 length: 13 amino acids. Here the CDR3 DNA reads TGTGCCAGCAGCGTAGATCATATCACTGAAGCTTTCTTT. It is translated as CASSVDHITEAFF.

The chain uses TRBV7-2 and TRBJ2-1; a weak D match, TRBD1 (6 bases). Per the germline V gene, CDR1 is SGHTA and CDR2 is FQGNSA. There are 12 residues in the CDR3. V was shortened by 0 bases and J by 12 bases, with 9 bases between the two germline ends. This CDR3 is CASSLAQGPQFF. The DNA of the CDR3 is TGTGCCAGCAGCTTAGCTCAGGGGCCGCAGTTCTTC.

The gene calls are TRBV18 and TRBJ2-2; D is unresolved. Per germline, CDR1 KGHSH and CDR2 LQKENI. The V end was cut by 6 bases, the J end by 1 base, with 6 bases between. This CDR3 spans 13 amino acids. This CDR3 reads CASSPRNTGELFF. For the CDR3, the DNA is TGTGCCAGCTCGCCCAGGAACACCGGGGAGCTGTTTTTT.

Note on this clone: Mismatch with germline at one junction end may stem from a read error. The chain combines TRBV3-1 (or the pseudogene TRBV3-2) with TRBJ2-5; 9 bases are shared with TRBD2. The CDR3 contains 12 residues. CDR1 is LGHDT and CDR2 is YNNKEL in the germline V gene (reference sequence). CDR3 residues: CASSQMGLAWNF. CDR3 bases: TGTGCCAGCAGCCAAATGGGACTAGCATGGAACTTC.

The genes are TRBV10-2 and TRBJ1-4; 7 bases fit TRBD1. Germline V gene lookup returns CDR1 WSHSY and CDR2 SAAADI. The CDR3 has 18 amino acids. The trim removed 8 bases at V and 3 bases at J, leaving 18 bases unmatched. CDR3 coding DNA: TGCGCCAGCCTTCTCTTCCAGGGGGTAGTAGTAGCTAATGAAAAACTGTTTTTT. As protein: CASLLFQGVVVANEKLFF.

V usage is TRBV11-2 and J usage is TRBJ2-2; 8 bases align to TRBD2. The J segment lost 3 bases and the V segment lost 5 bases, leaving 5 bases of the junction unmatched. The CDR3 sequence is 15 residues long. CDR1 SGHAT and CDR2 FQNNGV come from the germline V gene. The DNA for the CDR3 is TGTGCCAGCAGCCCCGGGAGGGCCTACACCGGGGAGCTGTTTTTT. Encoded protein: CASSPGRAYTGELFF.

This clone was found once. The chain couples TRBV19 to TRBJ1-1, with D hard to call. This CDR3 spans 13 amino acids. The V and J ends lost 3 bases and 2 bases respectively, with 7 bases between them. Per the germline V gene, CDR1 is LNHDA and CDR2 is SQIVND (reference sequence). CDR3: CASSMSGNTEAFF. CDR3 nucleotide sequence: TGTGCCAGTAGTATGTCAGGAAACACTGAAGCTTTCTTT. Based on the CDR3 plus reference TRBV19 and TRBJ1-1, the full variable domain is DGGITQSPKYLFRKEGQNVTLSCEQNLNHDAMYWYRQDPGQGLRLIYYSQIVNDFQKGDIAEGYSVSREKKESFPLTVTSAQKNPTAFYLCASSMSGNTEAFFGQGTRLTVV.

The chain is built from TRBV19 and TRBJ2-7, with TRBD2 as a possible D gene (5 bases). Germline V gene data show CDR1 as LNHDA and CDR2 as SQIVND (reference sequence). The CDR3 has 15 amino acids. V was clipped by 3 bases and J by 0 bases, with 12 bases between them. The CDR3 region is CASSIGGGSSYEQYF. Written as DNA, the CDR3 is TGTGCCAGTAGTATTGGTGGAGGTAGCTCCTACGAGCAGTACTTC.

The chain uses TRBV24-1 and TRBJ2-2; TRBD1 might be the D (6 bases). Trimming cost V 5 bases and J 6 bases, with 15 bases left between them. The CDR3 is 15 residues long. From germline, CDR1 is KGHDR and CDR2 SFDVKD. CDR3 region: CATSGGQVSAGELFF. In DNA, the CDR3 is TGTGCCACCAGTGGGGGGCAGGTTTCTGCCGGGGAGCTGTTTTTT.

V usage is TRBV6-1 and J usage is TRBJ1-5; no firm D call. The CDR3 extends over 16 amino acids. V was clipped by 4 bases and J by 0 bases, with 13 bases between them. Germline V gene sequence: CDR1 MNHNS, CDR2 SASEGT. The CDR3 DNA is TGTGCCAGCAGTGTAGTAAGAGGCAATAGCAATCAGCCCCAGCATTTT. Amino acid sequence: CASSVVRGNSNQPQHF.

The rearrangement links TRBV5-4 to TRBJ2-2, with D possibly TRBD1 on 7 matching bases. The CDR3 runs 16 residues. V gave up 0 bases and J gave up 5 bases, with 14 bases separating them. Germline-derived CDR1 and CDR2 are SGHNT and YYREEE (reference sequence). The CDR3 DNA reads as TGTGCCAGCAGCTTGGGGCCCGCAGGGGGGACCGGGGAGCTGTTTTTT. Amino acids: CASSLGPAGGTGELFF. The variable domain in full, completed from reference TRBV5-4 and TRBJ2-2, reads ETGVTQSPTHLIKTRGQQVTLRCSSQSGHNTVSWYQQALGQGPQFIFQYYREEENGRGNFPPRFSGLQFPNYSSELNVNALELDDSALYLCASSLGPAGGTGELFFGEGSRLTVL.

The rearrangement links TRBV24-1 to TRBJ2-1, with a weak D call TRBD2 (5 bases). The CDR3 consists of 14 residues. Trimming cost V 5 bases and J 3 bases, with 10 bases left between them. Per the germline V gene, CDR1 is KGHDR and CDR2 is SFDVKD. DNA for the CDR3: TGTGCCACCAGTGTCGAGGGTTTCTACAATGAGCAGTTCTTC. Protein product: CATSVEGFYNEQFF.

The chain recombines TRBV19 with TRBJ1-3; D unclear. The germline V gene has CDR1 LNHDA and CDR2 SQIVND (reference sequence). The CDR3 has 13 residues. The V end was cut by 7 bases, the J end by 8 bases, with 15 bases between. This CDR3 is CASTRGSADTIYF. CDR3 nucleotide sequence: TGTGCCAGTACTCGGGGTTCCGCGGACACCATATATTTT.

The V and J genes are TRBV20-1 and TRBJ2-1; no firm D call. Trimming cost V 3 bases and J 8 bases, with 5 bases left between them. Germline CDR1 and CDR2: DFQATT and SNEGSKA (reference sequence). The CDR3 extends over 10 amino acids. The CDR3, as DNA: TGCAGTGCTAGTGGGGATGAGCAGTTCTTC. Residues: CSASGDEQFF.

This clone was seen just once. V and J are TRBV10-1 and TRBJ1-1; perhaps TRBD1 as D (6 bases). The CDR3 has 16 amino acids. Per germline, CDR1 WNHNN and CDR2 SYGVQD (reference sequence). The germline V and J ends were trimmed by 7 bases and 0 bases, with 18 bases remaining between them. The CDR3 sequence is CASTSDRRLMNTEAFF. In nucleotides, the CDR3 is TGCGCCAGCACCTCCGACAGGCGCCTAATGAACACTGAAGCTTTCTTT.

CDR3 in amino acids: CATSDTGTGSTDTQYF. The CDR3 DNA is TGTGCCACCAGTGATACCGGGACAGGGAGCACAGATACGCAGTATTTT. The chain couples TRBV24-1 to TRBJ2-3, with TRBD1 matching over 9 bases. Germline loops: CDR1 KGHDR, CDR2 SFDVKD. The CDR3 is 16 residues long. J gave up 0 bases and V 3 bases, and 3 bases lay outside the gene matches.

CDR3 in amino acids: CSASGGRGNTEAFF. CDR3 DNA sequence: TGCAGTGCTAGTGGCGGGCGAGGGAACACTGAAGCTTTCTTT. The chain recombines TRBV20-1 with TRBJ1-1; D gene ambiguous. Trimming stripped 3 bases from V and 1 base from J, with 12 bases between. CDR1 and CDR2 from the germline V gene are DFQATT and SNEGSKA (reference sequence). This CDR3 contains 14 residues.

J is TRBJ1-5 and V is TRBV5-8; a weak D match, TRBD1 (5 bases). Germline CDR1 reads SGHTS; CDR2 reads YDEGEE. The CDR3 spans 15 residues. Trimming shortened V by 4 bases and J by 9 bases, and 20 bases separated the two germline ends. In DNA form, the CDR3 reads TGTGCCAGCAGCACGGGAAACAGGCGCCCGTGGCCCCAGCATTTT. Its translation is CASSTGNRRPWPQHF. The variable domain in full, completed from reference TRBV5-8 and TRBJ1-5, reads EAGVTQSPTHLIKTRGQQATLRCSPISGHTSVYWYQQALGLGLQFLLWYDEGEERNRGNFPPRFSGRQFPNYSSELNVNALELEDSALYLCASSTGNRRPWPQHFGDGTRLSIL.

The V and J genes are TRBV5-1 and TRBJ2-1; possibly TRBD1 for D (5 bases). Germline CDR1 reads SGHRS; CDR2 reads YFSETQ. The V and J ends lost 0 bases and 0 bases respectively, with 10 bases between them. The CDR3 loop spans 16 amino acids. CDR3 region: CASSLEGPSSYNEQFF. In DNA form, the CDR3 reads TGCGCCAGCAGCTTGGAGGGGCCGAGCTCCTACAATGAGCAGTTCTTC.

The CDR3 loop reads CASSPSSGSVGEQYF. CDR3 DNA: TGTGCCAGCAGCCCCAGTAGCGGGAGTGTGGGCGAGCAGTACTTC. The chain joins TRBV4-2 to TRBJ2-7; 9 bases map to TRBD2. CDR1 is LGHNA and CDR2 is YNFKEQ in the germline V gene. The trim removed 4 bases at V and 6 bases at J, leaving 10 bases unmatched. The CDR3 is 15 amino acids.

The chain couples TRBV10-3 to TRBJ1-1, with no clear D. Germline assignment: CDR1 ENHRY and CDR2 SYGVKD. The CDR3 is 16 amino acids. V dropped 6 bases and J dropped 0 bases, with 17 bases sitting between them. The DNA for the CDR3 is TGTGCCATCAGGGGGTGGGGAATTGAAATGAACACTGAAGCTTTCTTT. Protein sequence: CAIRGWGIEMNTEAFF.

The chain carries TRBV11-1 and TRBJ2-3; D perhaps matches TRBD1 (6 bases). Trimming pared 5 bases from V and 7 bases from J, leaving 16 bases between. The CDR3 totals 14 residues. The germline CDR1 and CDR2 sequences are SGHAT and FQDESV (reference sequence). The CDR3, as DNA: TGTGCCAGCAGCGCAAGAAACAGGGCAAATACGCAGTATTTT. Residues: CASSARNRANTQYF.

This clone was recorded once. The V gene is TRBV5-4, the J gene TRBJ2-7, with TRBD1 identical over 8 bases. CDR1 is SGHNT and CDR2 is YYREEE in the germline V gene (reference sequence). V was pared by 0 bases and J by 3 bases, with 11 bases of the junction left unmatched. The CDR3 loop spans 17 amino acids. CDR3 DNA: TGTGCCAGCAGCTTGGTCGCGATACAGGGGGACTTCTACGAGCAGTACTTC. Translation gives CASSLVAIQGDFYEQYF. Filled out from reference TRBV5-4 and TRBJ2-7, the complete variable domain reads ETGVTQSPTHLIKTRGQQVTLRCSSQSGHNTVSWYQQALGQGPQFIFQYYREEENGRGNFPPRFSGLQFPNYSSELNVNALELDDSALYLCASSLVAIQGDFYEQYFGPGTRLTVT.

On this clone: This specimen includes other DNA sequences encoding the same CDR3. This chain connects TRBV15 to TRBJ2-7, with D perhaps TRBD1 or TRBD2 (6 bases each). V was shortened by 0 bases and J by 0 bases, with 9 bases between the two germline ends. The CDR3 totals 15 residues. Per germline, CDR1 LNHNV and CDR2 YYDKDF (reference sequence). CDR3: CATSRDKGGSYEQYF. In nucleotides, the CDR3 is TGTGCCACCAGCAGAGATAAGGGGGGCTCCTACGAGCAGTACTTC.

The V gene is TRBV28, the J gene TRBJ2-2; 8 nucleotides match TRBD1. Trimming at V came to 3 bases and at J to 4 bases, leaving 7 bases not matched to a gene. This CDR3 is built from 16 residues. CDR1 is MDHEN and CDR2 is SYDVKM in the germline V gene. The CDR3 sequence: CASSFRATGATGELFF. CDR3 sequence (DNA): TGTGCCAGCAGTTTTCGTGCGACAGGGGCCACCGGGGAGCTGTTTTTT. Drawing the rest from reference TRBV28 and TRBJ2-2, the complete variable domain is DVKVTQSSRYLVKRTGEKVFLECVQDMDHENMFWYRQDPGLGLRLIYFSYDVKMKEKGDIPEGYSVSREKKERFSLILESASTNQTSMYLCASSFRATGATGELFFGEGSRLTVL.

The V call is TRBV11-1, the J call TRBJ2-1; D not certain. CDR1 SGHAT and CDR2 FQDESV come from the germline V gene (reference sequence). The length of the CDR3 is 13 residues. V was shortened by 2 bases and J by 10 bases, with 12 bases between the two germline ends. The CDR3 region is CASSLWITMEQFF. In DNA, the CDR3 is TGTGCCAGCAGCTTATGGATAACAATGGAGCAGTTCTTC.

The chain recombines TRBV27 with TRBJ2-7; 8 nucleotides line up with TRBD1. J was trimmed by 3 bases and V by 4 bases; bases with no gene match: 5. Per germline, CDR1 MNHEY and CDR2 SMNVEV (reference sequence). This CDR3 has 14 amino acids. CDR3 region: CASSYRGDSYEQYF. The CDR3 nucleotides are TGTGCCAGCAGTTACAGGGGGGATAGCTACGAGCAGTACTTC.

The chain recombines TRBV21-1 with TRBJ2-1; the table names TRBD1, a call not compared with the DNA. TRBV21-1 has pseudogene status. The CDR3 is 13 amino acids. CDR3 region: CASSIHRGDEQFF. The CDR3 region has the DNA TGTGCCAGCAGCATTCACAGGGGCGATGAGCAGTTCTTC.